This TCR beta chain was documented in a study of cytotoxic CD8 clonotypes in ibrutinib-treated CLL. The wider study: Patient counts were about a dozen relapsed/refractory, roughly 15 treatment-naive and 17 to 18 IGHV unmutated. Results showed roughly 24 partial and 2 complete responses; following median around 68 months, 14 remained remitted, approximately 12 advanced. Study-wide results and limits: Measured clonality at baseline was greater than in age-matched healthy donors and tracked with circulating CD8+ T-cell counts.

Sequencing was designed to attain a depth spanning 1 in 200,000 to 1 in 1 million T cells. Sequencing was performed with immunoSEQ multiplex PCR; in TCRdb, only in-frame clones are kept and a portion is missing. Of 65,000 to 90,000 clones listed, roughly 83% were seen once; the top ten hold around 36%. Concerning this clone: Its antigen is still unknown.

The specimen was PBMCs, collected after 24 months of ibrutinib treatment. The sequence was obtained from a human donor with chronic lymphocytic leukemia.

CDR3 sequence (DNA): TGTGCCAGCAGCCTCCAACCCAACCGACAGTCGCAGTTCTTC. It specifies CASSLQPNRQSQFF. The genes are TRBV11-1 and TRBJ2-1; D might be TRBD1 (5 bases). V shed 5 bases and J shed 12 bases, with 20 bases lying between them. The V gene's germline CDR1 is SGHAT and CDR2 FQDESV (reference sequence). This CDR3 spans 14 amino acids.